This T cell receptor (beta chain) was identified during a study of blood T cell repertoires in COVID-19. Study background: The origin of the acute and convalescent COVID-19 samples was the United States, Italy and Spain. From T cells, B-cell-depleted T cells, or PBMCs came the material, which was cDNA or gDNA.

As handled by the study authors: The assay estimated nucleated cells by amplifying reference gene primers. Assay used: immunoSEQ multiplex PCR; TCRdb lists only in-frame clones, some missing. V, J and clone size are those of that table, while D and trimming were read from the DNA. Of about 100,000 clones in the sample, roughly 92% were seen once. The CDR3 covers 13 residues. Germline-derived CDR1 and CDR2 are SGHDT and YYEEEE. Trimming cost V 4 bases and J 4 bases, with 9 bases left between them. The gene calls are TRBV5-6 and TRBJ1-5; no clear D. Specimen: peripheral blood. The TCR comes from a woman in her fifties or sixties with COVID-19, enrolled during active disease. The DNA of the CDR3 is TGTGCCAGCAGCAACGGGAGGAATCAGCCCCAGCATTTT. Residues: CASSNGRNQPQHF.